This paragraph reports one T cell receptor (beta chain). Its antigen is undetermined. Genomic DNA belonging to each subset was distributed in equal measure over several immunoSEQ plates. Clones were sequenced by immunoSEQ multiplex PCR, and TCRdb holds only the in-frame ones, with some missing. This table holds 600,000 to 750,000 clones, about two thirds found once. The data derive from a study of shared clonotypes between healthy human individuals. Across the whole study: Sampling drew on donors who were two women and a few men aged 18 to 49. Per donor, three plates held CD4 naive cells, three held CD4 memory, two held CD8 naive and one held CD8 memory.

General observations from the study: Naive subsets, compared against memory subsets, generally had larger estimated richness values.

Deletions cut 1 base from V and 4 bases from J, with 5 bases between. CDR3 size: 13 residues. Per the germline V gene, CDR1 is MGHRA and CDR2 is YSYEKL. The source material was memory CD4+ T cells sorted from blood. Indicated subset: CD45RA-negative fraction. The V call is TRBV4-1, the J call TRBJ1-5, with no clear D. The TCR originated in a young woman in good health. In DNA form, the CDR3 reads TGCGCCAGCAGCCAAGGAAGGAATCAGCCCCAGCATTTT. Protein sequence: CASSQGRNQPQHF.